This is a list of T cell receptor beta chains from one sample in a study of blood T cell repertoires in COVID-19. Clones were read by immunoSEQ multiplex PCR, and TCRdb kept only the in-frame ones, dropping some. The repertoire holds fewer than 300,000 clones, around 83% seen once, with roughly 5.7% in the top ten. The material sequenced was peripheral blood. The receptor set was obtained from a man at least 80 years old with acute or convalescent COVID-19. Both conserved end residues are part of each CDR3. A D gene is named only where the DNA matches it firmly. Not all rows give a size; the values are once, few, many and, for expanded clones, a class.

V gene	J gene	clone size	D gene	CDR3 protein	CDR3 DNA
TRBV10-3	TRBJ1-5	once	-	CAIGREGLQPQHF	TGTGCCATCGGGAGGGAGGGCCTACAGCCCCAGCATTTT
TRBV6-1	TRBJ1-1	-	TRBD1	CASSETTGMNTEAFF	TGTGCCAGCAGTGAAACGACAGGGATGAACACTGAAGCTTTCTTT
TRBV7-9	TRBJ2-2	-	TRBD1	CASSLGQGIGELFF	TGTGCCAGCAGCTTGGGACAGGGTATCGGGGAGCTGTTTTTT
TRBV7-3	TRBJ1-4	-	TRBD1	CASSLNPPGQNEKLFF	TGTGCCAGCAGCTTAAACCCACCGGGACAGAATGAAAAACTGTTTTTT
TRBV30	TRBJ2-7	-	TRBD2	CAWIRGLAGVRWYEQYF	TGTGCCTGGATTAGGGGGCTAGCGGGAGTACGATGGTACGAGCAGTACTTC
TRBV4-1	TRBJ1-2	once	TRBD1	CASSIQQDRNYGYTF	TGCGCCAGCAGCATACAGCAGGACAGGAACTATGGCTACACCTTC
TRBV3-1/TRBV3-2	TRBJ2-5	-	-	CASSQPGFQETQYF	TGTGCCAGCAGCCAACCGGGATTTCAAGAGACCCAGTACTTC
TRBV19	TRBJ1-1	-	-	CASSASLNTEAFF	TGTGCCAGTAGTGCGTCTCTGAACACTGAAGCTTTCTTT
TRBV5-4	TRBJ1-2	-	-	CASSLVGARGYTF	TGTGCCAGCAGCTTGGTGGGGGCGCGGGGCTACACCTTC
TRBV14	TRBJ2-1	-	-	CATRRSSYNEQFF	TGTGCCACGAGACGGAGCTCCTACAATGAGCAGTTCTTC
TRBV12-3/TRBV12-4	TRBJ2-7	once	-	CASSPTTTYEQYF	TGTGCCAGCAGCCCAACAACCACCTACGAGCAGTACTTC
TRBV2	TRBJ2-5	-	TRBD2	CASSRLARREGRETQYF	TGTGCCAGCAGTCGACTAGCCAGGAGGGAGGGGCGAGAGACCCAGTACTTC
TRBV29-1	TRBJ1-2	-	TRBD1	CSVWDRGFSGYTF	TGCAGCGTCTGGGACAGGGGATTCTCTGGCTACACCTTC
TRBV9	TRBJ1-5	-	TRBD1	CASSETGGNQPQHF	TGTGCCAGCAGCGAGACAGGGGGAAATCAGCCCCAGCATTTT
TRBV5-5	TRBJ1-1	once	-	CASSFSTDTEAFF	TGTGCCAGCAGCTTCTCAACGGACACTGAAGCTTTCTTT
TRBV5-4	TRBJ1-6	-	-	CASSWEVNSPLHF	TGTGCCAGCAGCTGGGAGGTGAATTCACCCCTCCACTTT
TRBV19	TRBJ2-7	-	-	CASSIKAGTYEQYF	TGTGCCAGTAGTATAAAGGCAGGGACCTACGAGCAGTACTTC
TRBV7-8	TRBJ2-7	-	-	CASSLAHGGGHEQYF	TGTGCCAGCAGCTTAGCGCACGGGGGAGGACACGAGCAGTACTTC
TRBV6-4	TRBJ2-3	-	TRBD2	CASRRLAGGLVADTQYF	TGTGCCAGCAGAAGACTAGCGGGGGGGCTCGTCGCAGATACGCAGTATTTT
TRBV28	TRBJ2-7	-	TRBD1	CASSLSAIVAGGIEQYF	TGTGCCAGCAGTTTATCGGCGATCGTAGCAGGGGGTATCGAGCAGTACTTC
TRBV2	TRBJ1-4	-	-	CASSRQGQEKLFF	TGTGCCAGCAGTCGGCAGGGACAAGAAAAACTGTTTTTT
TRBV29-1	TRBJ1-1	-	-	CSGKMAGSGTEAFF	TGCAGTGGAAAGATGGCTGGCTCGGGGACTGAAGCTTTCTTT
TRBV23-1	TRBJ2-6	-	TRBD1	CASSSGGTGGSSGANVLTF	TGCGCCAGCTCATCCGGGGGGACAGGGGGCTCCTCTGGGGCCAACGTCCTGACTTTC
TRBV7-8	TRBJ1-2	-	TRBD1	CASTPGGTGGPYGYTF	TGTGCCAGCACCCCAGGAGGGACAGGGGGCCCATATGGCTACACCTTC
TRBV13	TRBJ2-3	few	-	CASSSRTGSTDTQYF	TGTGCCAGCAGCTCACGCACGGGGAGCACAGATACGCAGTATTTT
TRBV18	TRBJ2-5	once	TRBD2	CASSPRTRLAGGQETQYF	TGTGCCAGCTCACCACGAACACGACTAGCGGGAGGCCAAGAGACCCAGTACTTC
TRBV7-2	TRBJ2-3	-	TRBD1	CASSPPGQGRDTQYF	TGTGCCAGCAGCCCACCGGGACAGGGAAGGGATACGCAGTATTTT
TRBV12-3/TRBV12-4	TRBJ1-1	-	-	CASSQTAEAFF	TGTGCCAGCAGTCAGACAGCAGAAGCTTTCTTT
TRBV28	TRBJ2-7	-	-	CASSLVGAYEQYF	TGTGCCAGCAGTTTAGTAGGGGCCTACGAGCAGTACTTC
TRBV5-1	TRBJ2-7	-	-	CASSPRSGITYEQYF	TGCGCCAGCAGCCCCCGATCGGGGATAACCTACGAGCAGTACTTC
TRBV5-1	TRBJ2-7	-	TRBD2	CASSLGTSGGVNEQYF	TGCGCCAGCAGCTTGGGTACTAGCGGGGGGGTAAACGAGCAGTACTTC
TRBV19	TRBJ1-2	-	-	CASSDRLLGYTF	TGTGCCAGTAGTGACAGGTTGCTTGGCTACACCTTC
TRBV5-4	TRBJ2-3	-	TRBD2	CASSGLAGDPKGSTDTQYF	TGTGCCAGCAGTGGACTAGCGGGGGATCCTAAAGGTAGCACAGATACGCAGTATTTT
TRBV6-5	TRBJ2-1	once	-	CASTGVGGLYNEQFF	TGTGCCAGCACAGGGGTCGGCGGGCTATACAATGAGCAGTTCTTC
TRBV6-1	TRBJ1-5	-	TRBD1	CASSESWTGGEPQHF	TGTGCCAGCAGTGAATCCTGGACAGGGGGTGAGCCCCAGCATTTT
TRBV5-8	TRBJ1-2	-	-	CASSNSGRRSYANYGYTF	TGTGCCAGCAGCAATTCAGGGCGCCGAAGCTACGCTAACTATGGCTACACCTTC
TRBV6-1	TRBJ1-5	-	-	CASSEARMQPQHF	TGTGCCAGCAGTGAAGCGAGGATGCAGCCCCAGCATTTT
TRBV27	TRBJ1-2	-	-	CASSPGDTGGYTF	TGTGCCAGCAGTCCAGGGGATACCGGTGGCTACACCTTC
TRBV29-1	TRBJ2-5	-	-	CSVGTRARQETQYF	TGCAGCGTCGGCACCAGGGCACGACAAGAGACCCAGTACTTC
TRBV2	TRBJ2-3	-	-	CASSDSRGSDTQYF	TGTGCCAGCAGTGACTCTCGCGGAAGTGATACGCAGTATTTT
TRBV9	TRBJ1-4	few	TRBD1	CASSPAGGVVEKLFF	TGTGCCAGCAGCCCAGCAGGGGGCGTCGTTGAAAAACTGTTTTTT
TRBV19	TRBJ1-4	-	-	CASSPRKEKLFF	TGTGCCAGTAGCCCCAGAAAAGAAAAACTGTTTTTT
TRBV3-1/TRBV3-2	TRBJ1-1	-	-	CASSQGGNTEAFF	TGTGCCAGCAGCCAAGGAGGGAACACTGAAGCTTTCTTT
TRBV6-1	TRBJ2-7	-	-	CASSEPGHFAYEQYF	TGTGCCAGCAGTGAACCAGGACATTTCGCCTACGAGCAGTACTTC
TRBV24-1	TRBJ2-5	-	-	CATSGSGAGETQYF	TGTGCCACCAGCGGTTCAGGGGCTGGGGAGACCCAGTACTTC
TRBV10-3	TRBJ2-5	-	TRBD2	CAISDGAGGPETQYF	TGTGCCATCAGTGACGGAGCGGGGGGGCCGGAGACCCAGTACTTC
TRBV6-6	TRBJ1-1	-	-	CASSYLASLNTEAFF	TGTGCCAGCAGTTACTTAGCCTCTTTAAACACTGAAGCTTTCTTT
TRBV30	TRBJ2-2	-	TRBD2	CAWRPVGRDTGELFF	TGTGCCTGGAGACCCGTAGGGAGGGACACCGGGGAGCTGTTTTTT
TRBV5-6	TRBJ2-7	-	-	CASSPPGGRYEQYF	TGTGCCAGCAGCCCACCAGGAGGACGCTACGAGCAGTACTTC
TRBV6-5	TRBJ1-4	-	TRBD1	CASSYRRDSYEKLFF	TGTGCCAGCAGTTACAGGCGGGACAGTTATGAAAAACTGTTTTTT
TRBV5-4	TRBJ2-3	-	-	CASSLSQGRADTQYF	TGTGCCAGCAGCTTGAGTCAGGGGAGGGCAGATACGCAGTATTTT
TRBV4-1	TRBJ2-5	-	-	CASSQTTGVGETQYF	TGCGCCAGCAGCCAGACGACGGGGGTTGGAGAGACCCAGTACTTC
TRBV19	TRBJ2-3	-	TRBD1	CASSPLGQAIDTQYF	TGTGCCAGTAGTCCCCTCGGACAGGCGATAGATACGCAGTATTTT
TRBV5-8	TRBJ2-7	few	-	CASPGTSEQYF	TGTGCCAGCCCTGGAACTAGCGAGCAGTACTTC
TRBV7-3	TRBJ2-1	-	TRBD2	CASSLGGLADNEQFF	TGTGCCAGCAGCTTAGGGGGACTAGCGGACAATGAGCAGTTCTTC
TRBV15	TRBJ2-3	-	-	CATSRDLAGISADTQYF	TGTGCCACCAGCAGAGATCTGGCGGGAATTAGCGCAGATACGCAGTATTTT
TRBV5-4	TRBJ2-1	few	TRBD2	CASSTGTSGMVGDEQFF	TGTGCCAGCAGCACGGGGACTAGCGGGATGGTAGGCGATGAGCAGTTCTTC
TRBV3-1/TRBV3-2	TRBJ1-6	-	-	CASSQGGAGSPLHF	TGTGCCAGCAGCCAAGGCGGCGCTGGGTCACCCCTCCACTTT
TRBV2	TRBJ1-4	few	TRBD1	CASRDRVGNEKLFF	TGTGCCAGCCGGGACAGGGTCGGGAATGAAAAACTGTTTTTT